These 27 T cell receptor beta chains were sequenced from one sample in a study of blood T cell repertoires in COVID-19. Sequencing was performed with immunoSEQ multiplex PCR; in TCRdb, only in-frame clones are kept and a portion is missing. The data contain almost 500,000 clones, more than 85% of them singletons. Sequences were obtained from PBMCs or T cells enriched from blood (not recorded which). The receptors were gathered from a woman aged 60-75 years who had recovered from COVID-19.

Only a few counts were recorded for this clone. The rearrangement links TRBV2 to TRBJ1-5; a weak D match, TRBD1 (5 bases). The V end was cut by 4 bases, the J end by 2 bases, with 12 bases between. The germline CDR1 and CDR2 sequences are SNHLY and FYNNEI. The CDR3 runs to 15 residues. DNA of the CDR3: TGTGCCAGCAGTGGCGAAGGGGATGGCAATCAGCCCCAGCATTTT. This gives the protein CASSGEGDGNQPQHF.

The chain uses TRBV24-1 and TRBJ2-1; a weak D match, TRBD2 (6 bases). Trimming shortened V by 3 bases and J by 3 bases, and 17 bases separated the two germline ends. Germline-derived CDR1 and CDR2 are KGHDR and SFDVKD. The CDR3 sequence is 17 residues long. CDR3 nucleotide sequence: TGTGCCACCAGTGATCCGAAACTAGCTCCCTACTACAATGAGCAGTTCTTC. Translation gives CATSDPKLAPYYNEQFF.

The genes are TRBV28 and TRBJ2-5, with TRBD1 as a possible D gene (6 bases). V was trimmed by 6 bases and J by 5 bases, leaving 19 bases between them. The CDR3 has 15 residues. The V gene's germline CDR1 is MDHEN and CDR2 SYDVKM. The DNA for the CDR3 is TGTGCCAGCAGCAAAACTAATGACAGGTGGGAGACCCAGTACTTC. Protein: CASSKTNDRWETQYF. Full variable domain (rest looked up from reference TRBV28 and TRBJ2-5): DVKVTQSSRYLVKRTGEKVFLECVQDMDHENMFWYRQDPGLGLRLIYFSYDVKMKEKGDIPEGYSVSREKKERFSLILESASTNQTSMYLCASSKTNDRWETQYFGPGTRLLVL.

This chain links TRBV6-5 with TRBJ1-4, with a tentative D call TRBD1 (6 bases). V gave up 8 bases and J gave up 5 bases, with 18 bases separating them. Germline lookup yields CDR1 MNHEY and CDR2 SVGAGI. The CDR3 is made up of 15 amino acids. CDR3 in DNA: TGTGCCAGCGGAGAGCCGAATAGGGGGAATGAAAAACTGTTTTTT. Its protein is CASGEPNRGNEKLFF.

In this sample, this clone turned up a few times. The chain uses TRBV24-1 and TRBJ1-4; no definite D call. Per the germline V gene, CDR1 is KGHDR and CDR2 is SFDVKD. The length of the CDR3 is 14 residues. V was cut by 3 bases and J by 3 bases, with 7 bases left in between. The DNA for the CDR3 is TGTGCCACCAGTGATCCCTTAGCTAATGAAAAACTGTTTTTT. It encodes CATSDPLANEKLFF.

V and J are TRBV7-2 and TRBJ1-1; D is possibly TRBD1 (5 bases). Germline CDR1 SGHTA, CDR2 FQGNSA. CDR3 size: 12 residues. Trimming cost V 5 bases and J 11 bases, with 15 bases left between them. CDR3 sequence: CASSPAGTSAFF. CDR3 coding DNA: TGTGCCAGCAGCCCCGCCGGGACTAGTGCTTTCTTT. The entire variable domain, with the rest obtained from reference TRBV7-2 and TRBJ1-1, is as follows: GAGVSQSPSNKVTEKGKDVELRCDPISGHTALYWYRQSLGQGLEFLIYFQGNSAPDKSGLPSDRFSAERTGGSVSTLTIQRTQQEDSAVYLCASSPAGTSAFFGQGTRLTVV.

This rearrangement joins TRBV2 to TRBJ2-1; the match to TRBD1 covers 7 bases. The J segment lost 10 bases and the V segment lost 3 bases, leaving 6 bases of the junction unmatched. Germline CDR1 is SNHLY and CDR2 is FYNNEI. This CDR3 spans 13 amino acids. CDR3 loop: CASSDLHRGEQFF. Written as DNA, the CDR3 is TGTGCCAGCAGTGACTTGCACAGGGGCGAGCAGTTCTTC.

The gene calls are TRBV6-5 and TRBJ1-5, with D possibly TRBD1 on 5 matching bases. Germline V lookup: CDR1 MNHEY, CDR2 SVGAGI. The V and J ends lost 8 bases and 4 bases respectively, with 18 bases between them. The CDR3 length is 15 residues. CDR3 sequence reads: CASRSLQGSNQPQHF. In DNA form, the CDR3 reads TGTGCCAGCCGATCCCTTCAGGGTAGTAATCAGCCCCAGCATTTT.

The chain links TRBV9 to TRBJ2-2, with D possibly TRBD1 on 6 matching bases. V was cut by 2 bases and J by 4 bases, with 12 bases left in between. Germline V lookup: CDR1 SGDLS, CDR2 YYNGEE. The CDR3 has 15 residues. The CDR3 bases are TGTGCCAGCAGCGTGAGAGGGGGTGGCACCGGGGAGCTGTTTTTT. It translates to CASSVRGGGTGELFF.

This sequence joins TRBV10-1 and TRBJ2-7; 9 bases map to TRBD2. In germline, CDR1 is WNHNN, CDR2 SYGVQD (reference sequence). Unmatched junction bases numbered 21, after V lost 6 bases and J lost 0 bases. The CDR3 covers 20 residues. The CDR3 sequence is CASSDGEGLARTQYSYEQYV. The CDR3 DNA follows: TGCGCCAGCAGCGACGGGGAGGGACTAGCTAGAACACAATACTCCTACGAGCAGTACGTC.

The V call is TRBV18, the J call TRBJ1-6; no clear D. Germline CDR1 reads KGHSH; CDR2 reads LQKENI. Trimming left V 1 base short and J 5 bases short, with 9 bases between. The CDR3 sequence is 15 residues long. The CDR3 bases are TGTGCCAGCTCACCACTCACACCAGATAATTCACCCCTCCACTTT. It codes for CASSPLTPDNSPLHF.

J is TRBJ2-7 and V is TRBV3-1 (or the pseudogene TRBV3-2); 8 bases are shared with TRBD1. Germline-derived CDR1 and CDR2 are LGHDT and YNNKEL (reference sequence). The CDR3 covers 15 residues. The V gene end was trimmed by 6 bases and the J gene end by 0 bases; junction bases not matched to a gene: 7. The CDR3 sequence: CASSEGQADSYEQYF. Written as DNA, the CDR3 is TGTGCCAGCAGTGAGGGACAGGCAGACTCCTACGAGCAGTACTTC.

The chain combines TRBV6-5 with TRBJ1-6; D gene uncertain. Germline V lookup: CDR1 MNHEY, CDR2 SVGAGI. CDR3 length: 16 amino acids. The ends were cut back, 0 bases at V and 0 bases at J, with 6 bases in the middle. The CDR3 reads CASSYSGRSYNSPLHF. The CDR3, as DNA: TGTGCCAGCAGTTACTCGGGCCGCTCCTATAATTCACCCCTCCACTTT.

The chain carries TRBV7-6 and TRBJ1-2, with 7 bases fitting TRBD1. The length of the CDR3 is 14 residues. With V trimmed by 3 bases and J by 4 bases, 5 bases remained unmatched. Per the germline V gene, CDR1 is SGHVS and CDR2 is FNYEAQ. This chain's CDR3 is CASSFNRGSYGYTF. The CDR3 bases are TGTGCCAGCAGCTTTAACAGGGGAAGCTATGGCTACACCTTC. Using reference TRBV7-6 and TRBJ1-2 for the parts outside the CDR3, the full variable domain is GAGVSQSPRYKVTKRGQDVALRCDPISGHVSLYWYRQALGQGPEFLTYFNYEAQQDKSGLPNDRFSAERPEGSISTLTIQRTEQRDSAMYRCASSFNRGSYGYTFGSGTRLTVV.

The chain combines TRBV10-2 with TRBJ2-3; unclear D gene. The CDR3 has 19 amino acids. Germline CDR1 is WSHSY and CDR2 is SAAADI. V was cut by 2 bases and J by 0 bases, with 21 bases left in between. The CDR3, as DNA: TGCGCCAGCAGTGAGCCCCGTACCTCAGGTCCATTTAGCACAGATACGCAGTATTTT. Amino acid sequence: CASSEPRTSGPFSTDTQYF.

CDR3 protein: CAWSRGWSYNEQFF. The CDR3 nucleotides read TGTGCCTGGAGTAGAGGGTGGAGCTACAATGAGCAGTTCTTC. The chain combines TRBV30 with TRBJ2-1; D is possibly TRBD2 (5 bases). From germline, CDR1 is GTSNPN and CDR2 SVGIG (reference sequence). The CDR3 runs 14 residues. V gave up 2 bases and J gave up 3 bases, with 11 bases separating them.

CDR3: CASSKKRGDNYGYTF. The CDR3 coding sequence is TGTGCCAGCAGTAAAAAGCGGGGGGATAACTATGGCTACACCTTC. V gene TRBV2 combines with J gene TRBJ1-2; weak D call: TRBD1 (5 bases). Germline assignment: CDR1 SNHLY and CDR2 FYNNEI. The CDR3 totals 15 residues. Trimming left V 5 bases short and J 1 base short, with 14 bases between.

Note on this clone: The identical CDR3 is also encoded by other nucleotide sequences in the sample. The chain uses TRBV2 and TRBJ2-1; tentatively, D is TRBD1 (6 bases). The germline V and J ends were trimmed by 8 bases and 6 bases, with 11 bases remaining between them. Germline values: CDR1 SNHLY, CDR2 FYNNEI. This CDR3 spans 12 amino acids. In DNA, the CDR3 is TGTGCCAGCGGGGGCCAGGGCAATGAGCAGTTCTTC. This sequence encodes CASGGQGNEQFF.

The gene calls are TRBV20-1 and TRBJ1-1; D gene ambiguous. This CDR3 spans 11 amino acids. Germline lookup yields CDR1 DFQATT and CDR2 SNEGSKA (reference sequence). Trimming shortened V by 6 bases and J by 8 bases, and 13 bases separated the two germline ends. CDR3 DNA sequence: TGCAGTGCAAAGGGAGGGAAAGAAGCTTTCTTT. Protein product: CSAKGGKEAFF.

This clone was found once. The same CDR3 can be traced to other DNA sequences in this sample. V gene TRBV2 combines with J gene TRBJ1-5; no clear D gene. Germline V gene sequence: CDR1 SNHLY, CDR2 FYNNEI. V was cut by 1 base and J by 1 base, with 8 bases left in between. CDR3 size: 15 residues. The CDR3 loop is CASSEEGASNQPQHF. The DNA of the CDR3 is TGTGCCAGCAGTGAAGAGGGAGCAAGCAATCAGCCCCAGCATTTT. Together with reference TRBV2 and TRBJ1-5, the CDR3 gives the full variable domain: EPEVTQTPSHQVTQMGQEVILRCVPISNHLYFYWYRQILGQKVEFLVSFYNNEISEKSEIFDDQFSVERPDGSNFTLKIRSTKLEDSAMYFCASSEEGASNQPQHFGDGTRLSIL.

This clone was seen only once. The chain links TRBV11-2 to TRBJ1-2; D gene uncertain. V lost 5 bases and J lost 4, with 14 bases in between. CDR1 and CDR2 from the germline V gene are SGHAT and FQNNGV. CDR3 size: 14 residues. This chain's CDR3 is CASSPAGFVYGYTF. The CDR3 region has the DNA TGTGCCAGCAGCCCCGCGGGGTTTGTCTATGGCTACACCTTC.

The rearrangement uses TRBV10-3 and TRBJ2-1; weak D call: TRBD1 (5 bases). The CDR3 is 16 residues long. Germline CDR1 reads ENHRY; CDR2 reads SYGVKD. V shed 0 bases and J shed 7 bases, with 16 bases lying between them. CDR3 region: CAISESQGHYGNEQFF. CDR3 bases: TGTGCCATCAGTGAGTCGCAGGGCCACTATGGGAATGAGCAGTTCTTC.

The CDR3 loop is CASEKGQSYEQYF. CDR3 sequence (DNA): TGTGCCAGCGAGAAAGGACAGAGCTACGAGCAGTACTTC. The chain is built from TRBV2 and TRBJ2-7; weak D call: TRBD1 (6 bases). The CDR3 totals 13 residues. V lost 8 bases and J 3 bases, leaving 14 bases between the germline ends. The germline V gene has CDR1 SNHLY and CDR2 FYNNEI.

The V call is TRBV9, the J call TRBJ2-5, with TRBD1 matching over 9 bases. The CDR3 is 14 residues long. V lost 3 bases, J lost 5 bases, and 5 bases stayed unmatched. The germline gives CDR1 SGDLS, CDR2 YYNGEE. CDR3: CASSEQGAGETQYF. In DNA form, the CDR3 reads TGTGCCAGCAGCGAACAGGGGGCGGGGGAGACCCAGTACTTC.

The chain's CDR3 is CASCYVTGRYEQYF. The CDR3 bases are TGTGCCAGCTGCTATGTGACAGGGAGGTACGAGCAGTACTTC. The V gene is TRBV28, the J gene TRBJ2-7, with D perhaps matching TRBD1 (7 bases). V was clipped by 8 bases and J by 4 bases, with 18 bases between them. The CDR3 sequence is 14 residues long. The germline gives CDR1 MDHEN, CDR2 SYDVKM.

The CDR3 here is CASSLRTVGDNEKLFF. In DNA form, the CDR3 reads TGTGCCAGTAGTTTAAGGACGGTGGGAGACAATGAAAAACTGTTTTTT. The chain employs TRBV19 and TRBJ1-4; D gene unclear. Trimming stripped 5 bases from V and 5 bases from J, with 18 bases between. CDR1 LNHDA and CDR2 SQIVND come from the germline V gene (reference sequence). CDR3 size: 16 residues.

This CDR3 is CASSYGADGGEQYV. The CDR3 bases are TGTGCCAGCAGCTATGGGGCCGACGGAGGGGAGCAGTACGTC. This rearrangement joins TRBV13 to TRBJ2-7; D is perhaps TRBD2 (6 bases). CDR3 size: 14 residues. CDR1 is PRHDT and CDR2 is FYEKMQ in the germline V gene (reference sequence). Trimming removed 4 bases at V and 7 bases at J, with 17 bases between.